The source of this T cell receptor beta chain is a study of shared clonotypes between healthy human individuals (dated by TCRdb to the early 2020s). Broadly, across the study: A few men and two women, aged 18 to 49 years, made up the cohort. Per donor, three plates each were used for CD4 naive and CD4 memory, two for CD8 naive, and one for CD8 memory. Blood TCR repertoires of about 5 healthy adults were deeply sequenced to estimate repertoire size and the extent of clonotype sharing between individuals. Libraries were prepared and TCR repertoires were sequenced by different laboratories using diverse techniques, in order to increase sequencing depth and limit assay-specific biases. Per donor, leukapheresis produced somewhere between about 0.85 and 9.5 billion PBMCs.

In the case of this clone: Its antigen is still unknown. No base qualities exist here, and no much larger clone lies one base off it. The sample has other DNA sequences that encode this CDR3 too.

General study outcomes and caveats: Sampling was limited to blood, and TCR repertoires in tissue likely differ from TCR repertoires in blood. When a handful of donors were compared, the shared fraction of clonotypes was 5% to 6.5% for naive CD4, approximately 3.3% for naive CD8, 2.3% for memory CD4, and under 0.5% for memory CD8. Compared with non-shared clonotypes, clonotypes shared by all four sorted-subset donors had higher generation probabilities. Larger estimated clonotype richness was generally found for naive subsets than for memory subsets. Pairwise subsampling indicated that sequencing depth was expected to affect the degree of clonotype sharing among donors. Rarefaction of sorted-subset datasets indicated incomplete sequencing despite the large sequencing depth. The small number of donors limited the genetic and exposure-history diversity represented.

Donors were healthy HIV-negative adults with no recently reported acute infections or vaccinations. All donors were Caucasian adults living in Nashville, Tennessee, USA. Magnetic negative selection was used to enrich CD4+ T cells, after which naive cells were positively selected on CD45RA and the negative fraction became the memory subset. After blood collection by leukapheresis, PBMCs were isolated using Ficoll-Histopaque density gradient centrifugation and then cryopreserved in the vapor phase of liquid nitrogen. Purity and quantity of every magnetically sorted T cell population were checked by analytical flow cytometry. Genomic DNA was isolated from each sorted fraction and quantified by UV absorbance on a Nanodrop 2000c. TCR CDR3 regions were amplified from genomic DNA by multiplex PCR using the deep immunoSEQ assay. Extracted genomic DNA from each cell subset was spread evenly across all wells of several immunoSEQ 96-well plates, with each plate serving as a replicate. For sorted subsets, 150 to 200 ng genomic DNA, equal to approximately 30,000 T cell genomes, was loaded into each replicate PCR. Purified libraries were quantified with a Qubit 3.0 fluorometer, sized on a Bioanalyzer 2100, and re-quantified with the KAPA Library Quantification kit. Each immunoSEQ 96-well plate was sequenced on its own single-read 150-cycle Illumina NextSeq 550 flow cell. From the authors' description of their analysis: Because the immunoSEQ output included only junctional sequences and no quality scores, the filtering could not be the same as the filtering used for full-length reads. Sequences were annotated with PyIR, a Python wrapper for IgBLAST v1.9, using IMGT germline references to assign V/J genes and CDR3. Reads were removed for weak V/J assignments (E-value above 1e-6), missing CDR3, stop codons, out-of-frame junctions, or ambiguous translated residues. A V3J clonotype was defined by an identical inferred V gene, J gene, and CDR3 amino acid sequence. Percentage overlap between repertoires was computed as shared unique clonotypes divided by the size of the smaller repertoire. Repertoire richness was assessed with RTK rarefaction, the Chao1 estimator, and Recon v2.1 estimates of unobserved clonotypes. Generation probabilities for all TCRbeta clonotypes obtained by the gDNA method from several donors were computed using OLGA. Sourced from immuneACCESS, this table was stored by TCRdb with only in-frame sequences that have V and J called. A share of the clones is absent; for the studies checked, an unresolved V gene accounts for under half, and the remainder has no known explanation. The V and J calls and clone size come from that table; D and trimming were worked out from the DNA. The sample table holds almost 750,000 clones, of which 55% to 80% were seen once. Approximately 1.8% of the sample lies in the top ten.

CDR3 length: 15 amino acids, cysteine to phenylalanine. Here the CDR3 DNA is all that survives: 45 bases in frame from base 1. The germline V gene encodes CDR1 SGHRS and CDR2 YFSETQ. The germline ends are 9 bases apart after V is trimmed by 2 bases and J by 0 bases. This sequence was found in a woman in her twenties or thirties in good health. Material: memory CD4+ T cells sorted from blood. In the paper's terms, the cell subset or site label means: CD45RA-negative fraction. The chain is made from TRBV5-1 and TRBJ2-1; tentative D gene TRBD2, with 6 bases matching. CDR3 region: CASSFSTSSYNEQFF. The bases read TGCGCCAGCAGCTTCTCGACTAGCTCCTACAATGAGCAGTTCTTC.